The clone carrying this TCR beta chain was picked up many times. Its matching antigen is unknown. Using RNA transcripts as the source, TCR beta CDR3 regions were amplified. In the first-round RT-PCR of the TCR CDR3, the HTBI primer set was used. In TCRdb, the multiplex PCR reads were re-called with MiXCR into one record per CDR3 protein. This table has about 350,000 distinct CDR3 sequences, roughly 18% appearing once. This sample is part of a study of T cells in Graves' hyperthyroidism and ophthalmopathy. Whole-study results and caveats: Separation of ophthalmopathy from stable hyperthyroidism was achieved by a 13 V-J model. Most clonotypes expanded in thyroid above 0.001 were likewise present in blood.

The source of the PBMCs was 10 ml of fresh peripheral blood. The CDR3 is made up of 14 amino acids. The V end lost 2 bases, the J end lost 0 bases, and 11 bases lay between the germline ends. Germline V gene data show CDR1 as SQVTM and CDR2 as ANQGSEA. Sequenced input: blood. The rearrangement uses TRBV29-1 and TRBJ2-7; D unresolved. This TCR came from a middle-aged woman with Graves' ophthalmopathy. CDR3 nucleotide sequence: TGCAGCGTTGAAATCCCGGGCCTCTCCTACGAGCAGTACTTC. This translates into CSVEIPGLSYEQYF.